This T cell receptor (beta chain) was profiled in a study of blood T cells in healthy people across ages. A second PCR of 7 to 11 cycles used a sample-barcoded 5' primer and a J-beta primer mix. Each cDNA molecule carried a tag from a template-switch adaptor that contained 12 random nucleotides. MiXCR was run by TCRdb on the 5' RACE reads, yielding one entry per CDR3 protein. The sample includes roughly 1.6 million distinct CDR3 sequences, approximately 32% of them seen just once. No fewer than 5 micrograms of total RNA were isolated from every sample. The specimen was blood. This TCR came from a woman in her 30s in good health.

CDR3 coding DNA: TGCGCCAGCAGCCCTACAGGGGCGGTAAGCACAGATACGCAGTATTTT. It codes for CASSPTGAVSTDTQYF. The chain uses TRBV5-1 and TRBJ2-3, with 7 nucleotides matching TRBD1. Per the germline V gene, CDR1 is SGHRS and CDR2 is YFSETQ. The CDR3 extends over 16 amino acids. V gave up 4 bases and J gave up 0 bases; unmatched junction bases: 8. Drawing the rest from reference TRBV5-1 and TRBJ2-3, the complete variable domain is KAGVTQTPRYLIKTRGQQVTLSCSPISGHRSVSWYQQTPGQGLQFLFEYFSETQRNKGNFPGRFSGRQFSNSRSEMNVSTLELGDSALYLCASSPTGAVSTDTQYFGPGTRLTVL.